This is a list of T cell receptor beta chains from one sample in a study of response to subunit inactivated influenza vaccine. TCRdb fed the RT-PCR reads into MiXCR, producing one record per CDR3 protein. Of 650,000 to 800,000 distinct CDR3 sequences in the sample, around 14% were seen once. The sequences come from PBMCs from blood, collected around 15 days before vaccination. Source of these receptors: a man aged 50 to 60 who received an inactivated influenza vaccine. Each CDR3 is given with its conserved first and last residue. Each record gives: J gene, V gene, D gene, clone size, CDR3 protein, CDR3 DNA. A D gene is named only where the DNA matches it firmly. Clone sizes are given selectively: once, few, many, or a class where the clone is expanded.

j_call: TRBJ1-2
v_call: TRBV6-1
d_call: -
clone_size: -
cdr3_aa: CASTSSGGGGYTF
cdr3_nt: TGTGCCAGCACCAGCTCGGGGGGCGGGGGCTACACCTTC

j_call: TRBJ2-7
v_call: TRBV27
d_call: TRBD1
clone_size: many
cdr3_aa: CASGTAYEQYF
cdr3_nt: TGTGCCAGCGGGACAGCCTACGAGCAGTACTTC

j_call: TRBJ2-5
v_call: TRBV2
d_call: TRBD2
clone_size: few
cdr3_aa: CASSEALAGETQYF
cdr3_nt: TGTGCCAGCAGTGAAGCGCTAGCGGGAGAGACCCAGTACTTC

j_call: TRBJ2-5
v_call: TRBV7-3
d_call: -
clone_size: -
cdr3_aa: CASSLIRAETQYF
cdr3_nt: TGTGCCAGCAGCTTAATTAGGGCGGAGACCCAGTACTTC

j_call: TRBJ2-6
v_call: TRBV9
d_call: TRBD1
clone_size: few
cdr3_aa: CASSATGPANVLTF
cdr3_nt: TGTGCCAGCAGCGCGACAGGGCCAGCCAACGTCCTGACTTTC

j_call: TRBJ2-7
v_call: TRBV4-3
d_call: -
clone_size: -
cdr3_aa: CASSQDLSWSYEQYF
cdr3_nt: TGCGCCAGCAGCCAAGATCTATCGTGGAGTTACGAGCAGTACTTC

j_call: TRBJ1-6
v_call: TRBV4-3
d_call: -
clone_size: -
cdr3_aa: CASSQGGPTWTSPLHF
cdr3_nt: TGCGCCAGCAGCCAAGGGGGCCCGACATGGACTTCACCCCTCCACTTT

j_call: TRBJ2-7
v_call: TRBV5-1
d_call: -
clone_size: -
cdr3_aa: CVSSLHLGSYEQYF
cdr3_nt: TGCGTCAGCAGCCTTCACTTGGGCTCCTACGAGCAGTACTTC

j_call: TRBJ1-2
v_call: TRBV7-9
d_call: TRBD1
clone_size: -
cdr3_aa: CASSVQSGTAYGYTF
cdr3_nt: TGTGCCAGCAGCGTACAATCCGGGACAGCCTATGGCTACACCTTC

j_call: TRBJ1-3
v_call: TRBV20-1
d_call: -
clone_size: few
cdr3_aa: CSARTDSSSGNTIYF
cdr3_nt: TGCAGTGCTAGAACGGACAGCAGCTCTGGAAACACCATATATTTT

j_call: TRBJ2-7
v_call: TRBV7-2
d_call: -
clone_size: -
cdr3_aa: CASSLGPRGVYEQYF
cdr3_nt: TGTGCCAGCAGCTTGGGGCCAAGGGGGGTCTACGAGCAGTACTTC

j_call: TRBJ2-7
v_call: TRBV20-1
d_call: -
clone_size: few
cdr3_aa: CSARQPGTVYEQYF
cdr3_nt: TGCAGTGCTCGGCAGCCGGGGACCGTCTACGAGCAGTACTTC

j_call: TRBJ1-5
v_call: TRBV6-2/TRBV6-3
d_call: TRBD1
clone_size: many
cdr3_aa: CASRAGQGAVGSNQPQHF
cdr3_nt: TGTGCCAGCAGAGCGGGACAGGGGGCGGTTGGAAGCAATCAGCCCCAGCATTTT

j_call: TRBJ2-6
v_call: TRBV2
d_call: TRBD1
clone_size: once
cdr3_aa: CASSKDRASGANVLTF
cdr3_nt: TGTGCCAGCAGCAAGGACAGGGCCTCTGGGGCCAACGTCCTGACTTTC

j_call: TRBJ2-3
v_call: TRBV5-6
d_call: -
clone_size: many
cdr3_aa: CASSIQGYNTDTQYF
cdr3_nt: TGTGCCAGCAGCATCCAGGGCTACAACACAGATACGCAGTATTTT

j_call: TRBJ2-5
v_call: TRBV29-1
d_call: -
clone_size: -
cdr3_aa: CSVGRSSETQYF
cdr3_nt: TGCAGCGTGGGTCGGTCGTCAGAGACCCAGTACTTC

j_call: TRBJ1-1
v_call: TRBV15
d_call: -
clone_size: -
cdr3_aa: CATRGPAEAFF
cdr3_nt: TGTGCCACCAGGGGGCCGGCTGAAGCTTTCTTT

j_call: TRBJ2-5
v_call: TRBV7-2
d_call: -
clone_size: few
cdr3_aa: CASSLAASGETQYF
cdr3_nt: TGTGCCAGCAGCTTAGCGGCCAGCGGAGAGACCCAGTACTTC

j_call: TRBJ2-1
v_call: TRBV29-1
d_call: -
clone_size: many
cdr3_aa: CSVGNTQVEQFF
cdr3_nt: TGCAGCGTTGGTAATACACAAGTTGAGCAGTTCTTC

j_call: TRBJ2-1
v_call: TRBV10-3
d_call: -
clone_size: few
cdr3_aa: CATGTHNEQFF
cdr3_nt: TGTGCCACAGGGACTCACAATGAGCAGTTCTTC

j_call: TRBJ1-5
v_call: TRBV25-1
d_call: -
clone_size: -
cdr3_aa: CASSTSPARGRGNQPQHF
cdr3_nt: TGTGCCAGCAGTACTTCCCCGGCTCGAGGAAGGGGCAATCAGCCCCAGCATTTT

j_call: TRBJ2-2
v_call: TRBV5-1
d_call: -
clone_size: few
cdr3_aa: CASSEAGELFF
cdr3_nt: TGCGCCAGCAGCGAGGCCGGGGAGCTGTTTTTT

j_call: TRBJ2-5
v_call: TRBV6-2/TRBV6-3
d_call: TRBD2
clone_size: few
cdr3_aa: CASSSRGLAGVLRAQYF
cdr3_nt: TGTGCCAGCAGTTCCCGAGGACTAGCGGGGGTTCTACGGGCCCAGTACTTC

j_call: TRBJ2-3
v_call: TRBV20-1
d_call: -
clone_size: few
cdr3_aa: CSAPGTLISTDTQYF
cdr3_nt: TGCAGTGCCCCAGGGACCCTTATTAGCACAGATACGCAGTATTTT

j_call: TRBJ2-1
v_call: TRBV6-2/TRBV6-3
d_call: TRBD2
clone_size: many
cdr3_aa: CASSYPGLAGVPSSYNEQFF
cdr3_nt: TGTGCCAGCAGTTATCCGGGACTAGCGGGAGTCCCTAGCTCCTACAATGAGCAGTTCTTC

j_call: TRBJ2-1
v_call: TRBV2
d_call: TRBD2
clone_size: -
cdr3_aa: CASRGLPGLGTNNEQFF
cdr3_nt: TGTGCCAGCAGAGGCCTACCGGGACTAGGGACCAACAATGAGCAGTTCTTC

j_call: TRBJ2-2
v_call: TRBV5-4
d_call: TRBD2
clone_size: few
cdr3_aa: CASSFMWGEGLEDTGELFF
cdr3_nt: TGTGCCAGCAGCTTTATGTGGGGGGAGGGCCTTGAGGACACCGGGGAGCTGTTTTTT

j_call: TRBJ2-1
v_call: TRBV29-1
d_call: -
clone_size: -
cdr3_aa: CSVNPGTPYNEQFF
cdr3_nt: TGCAGCGTTAACCCCGGGACACCCTACAATGAGCAGTTCTTC

j_call: TRBJ1-2
v_call: TRBV2
d_call: -
clone_size: -
cdr3_aa: CASRDDTYGYTF
cdr3_nt: TGTGCCAGCAGGGACGACACGTATGGCTACACCTTC

j_call: TRBJ1-1
v_call: TRBV15
d_call: -
clone_size: -
cdr3_aa: CATSRKGDGTEAFF
cdr3_nt: TGTGCCACCAGCAGAAAGGGGGACGGCACTGAAGCTTTCTTT

j_call: TRBJ2-1
v_call: TRBV5-1
d_call: -
clone_size: few
cdr3_aa: CASSGRGLNEQFF
cdr3_nt: TGCGCCAGCAGCGGACGGGGCTTGAATGAGCAGTTCTTC

j_call: TRBJ2-5
v_call: TRBV5-6
d_call: TRBD1
clone_size: many
cdr3_aa: CASSRDRGQTQYF
cdr3_nt: TGTGCCAGCAGCCGAGACAGGGGTCAGACCCAGTACTTC

j_call: TRBJ1-2
v_call: TRBV7-9
d_call: -
clone_size: few
cdr3_aa: CASSSSVQRSYGYTF
cdr3_nt: TGTGCCAGCAGCTCCTCGGTGCAGCGGAGCTATGGCTACACCTTC

j_call: TRBJ2-1
v_call: TRBV20-1
d_call: -
clone_size: few
cdr3_aa: CSARLDIYYNEQFF
cdr3_nt: TGCAGTGCTAGGCTGGACATATACTACAATGAGCAGTTCTTC

j_call: TRBJ2-1
v_call: TRBV3-1
d_call: -
clone_size: few
cdr3_aa: CASSQALSLGTSWNEQFF
cdr3_nt: TGTGCCAGCAGCCAAGCTTTAAGTCTCGGTACTAGTTGGAATGAGCAGTTCTTC

j_call: TRBJ2-7
v_call: TRBV28
d_call: -
clone_size: -
cdr3_aa: CASSYNRDLYYEQYF
cdr3_nt: TGTGCCAGCAGTTACAACAGGGACCTTTACTACGAGCAGTACTTC

j_call: TRBJ1-5
v_call: TRBV9
d_call: -
clone_size: -
cdr3_aa: CASSVQDNQPQHF
cdr3_nt: TGTGCCAGCAGCGTCCAGGACAATCAGCCCCAGCATTTT

j_call: TRBJ2-1
v_call: TRBV25-1
d_call: -
clone_size: -
cdr3_aa: CASSNPGIYEQFF
cdr3_nt: TGTGCCAGCAGTAATCCCGGGATCTATGAGCAGTTCTTC

j_call: TRBJ2-4
v_call: TRBV7-6
d_call: TRBD2
clone_size: few
cdr3_aa: CASSRTSGGAADIQYF
cdr3_nt: TGTGCCAGCAGCCGGACTAGCGGGGGGGCGGCGGACATTCAGTACTTC

j_call: TRBJ2-7
v_call: TRBV12-3/TRBV12-4
d_call: TRBD2
clone_size: many
cdr3_aa: CASSQRTSGSYEQYF
cdr3_nt: TGTGCCAGCAGTCAAAGGACTAGCGGATCCTACGAGCAGTACTTC

j_call: TRBJ1-6
v_call: TRBV3-1
d_call: -
clone_size: many
cdr3_aa: CASSQTGYNSPLHF
cdr3_nt: TGTGCCAGCAGCCAAACAGGATATAATTCACCCCTCCACTTT

j_call: TRBJ1-5
v_call: TRBV4-3
d_call: -
clone_size: -
cdr3_aa: CASSQGGASNQPQHF
cdr3_nt: TGCGCCAGCAGCCAGGGCGGAGCTAGCAATCAGCCCCAGCATTTT

j_call: TRBJ2-1
v_call: TRBV20-1
d_call: TRBD2
clone_size: few
cdr3_aa: CSAKTSGSSYNEQFF
cdr3_nt: TGCAGTGCCAAAACTAGCGGGAGTTCCTACAATGAGCAGTTCTTC

j_call: TRBJ2-1
v_call: TRBV7-3
d_call: TRBD2
clone_size: -
cdr3_aa: CASSSRGTRGYNEQFF
cdr3_nt: TGTGCCAGCAGCTCCCGCGGGACTAGGGGCTACAATGAGCAGTTCTTC

j_call: TRBJ2-1
v_call: TRBV30
d_call: -
clone_size: many
cdr3_aa: CAWIRVNNEQFF
cdr3_nt: TGTGCCTGGATCCGTGTCAACAATGAGCAGTTCTTC

j_call: TRBJ2-5
v_call: TRBV5-1
d_call: -
clone_size: few
cdr3_aa: CASSLAGGEQTQYF
cdr3_nt: TGCGCCAGCAGCTTGGCTGGGGGTGAGCAGACCCAGTACTTC

j_call: TRBJ1-3
v_call: TRBV4-2
d_call: TRBD1
clone_size: -
cdr3_aa: CASSPGQGFGNTIYF
cdr3_nt: TGTGCCAGCAGCCCCGGACAGGGATTCGGAAACACCATATATTTT

j_call: TRBJ2-1
v_call: TRBV19
d_call: -
clone_size: -
cdr3_aa: CASSNAGFGNEQFF
cdr3_nt: TGTGCCAGTAGTAATGCAGGGTTTGGAAATGAGCAGTTCTTC

j_call: TRBJ2-7
v_call: TRBV6-6
d_call: TRBD1
clone_size: few
cdr3_aa: CASWTGDYEQYF
cdr3_nt: TGTGCCAGCTGGACAGGGGACTACGAGCAGTACTTC

j_call: TRBJ2-3
v_call: TRBV5-1
d_call: TRBD2
clone_size: few
cdr3_aa: CASRASGGGTDTQYF
cdr3_nt: TGCGCCAGCAGGGCCAGCGGGGGAGGCACAGATACGCAGTATTTT

j_call: TRBJ2-3
v_call: TRBV6-5
d_call: -
clone_size: many
cdr3_aa: CASSYSPTQDTQYF
cdr3_nt: TGTGCCAGCAGTTACAGCCCGACGCAGGATACGCAGTATTTT